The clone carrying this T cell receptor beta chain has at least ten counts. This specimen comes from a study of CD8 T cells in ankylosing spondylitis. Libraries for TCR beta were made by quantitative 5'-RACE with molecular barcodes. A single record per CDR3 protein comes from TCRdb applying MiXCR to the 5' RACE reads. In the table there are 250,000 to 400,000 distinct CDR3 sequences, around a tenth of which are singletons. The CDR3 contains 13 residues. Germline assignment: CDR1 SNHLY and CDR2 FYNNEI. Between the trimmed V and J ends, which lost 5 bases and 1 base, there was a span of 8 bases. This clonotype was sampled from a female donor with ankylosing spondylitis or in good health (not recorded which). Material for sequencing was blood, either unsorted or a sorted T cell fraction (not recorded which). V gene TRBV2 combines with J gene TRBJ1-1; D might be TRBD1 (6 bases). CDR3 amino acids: CASSSGQNTEAFF. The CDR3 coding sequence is TGTGCCAGCAGTTCGGGACAGAACACTGAAGCTTTCTTT.